The rows below give T cell receptor beta chains drawn from one sample of a study of identical twins. MiXCR, applied by TCRdb to the 5' RACE reads, yields one record per CDR3 protein. The sample has over 550,000 distinct CDR3 sequences, just over 7% seen once. The data were also submitted as part of a second study, on yellow fever vaccine responses in identical twins.

Sequencing input: PBMCs. These receptors all come from a woman aged 18-35 years in good health. Each CDR3 is given with its conserved first and last residue. Not every row has a clone size; where given, it reads once, few, many or a size class.

clone size,V gene,CDR3 protein
many,TRBV20-1,CSASPGEIPNQPQHF
-,TRBV6-1,CASGQTGNTEAFF
few,TRBV5-8,CASSSQGAHNQPQHF
many,TRBV7-2,CASSPTGHSNQPQHF
many,TRBV12-3/TRBV12-4,CASSLPSGSTGELFF
few,TRBV5-5,CASSPPGREGTDTQYF
few,TRBV20-1,CSAGGISVGELFF
few,TRBV6-2/TRBV6-3,CASSYPTAKYEKLFF
-,TRBV12-3/TRBV12-4,CASRPGQGSGAKNIQYF
-,TRBV5-1,CASSWDRDQTQYF
many,TRBV27,CASSTTGTSGYEQYF